These 30 T cell receptor beta chains came from one sample sequenced in a study of T cells in Graves' hyperthyroidism and ophthalmopathy. RNA transcripts yielded amplified TCR beta CDR3 regions. RT-PCR in the first round (using the HTBI primer set) targeted the TCR CDR3. TCRdb fed the multiplex PCR reads into MiXCR, producing one record per CDR3 protein. Found here are around 440,000 distinct CDR3 sequences, around 14% of them singletons; the top ten hold approximately 7.5%. Material for sequencing was blood. These receptor sequences come from a woman between 18 and 29 years old with Graves' hyperthyroidism.

This clonotype was seen once. A junction end diverges from the germline sequence, so it may reflect a read error. The chain employs TRBV10-3 and TRBJ2-7, with a weak D call TRBD2 (7 bases). The germline CDR1 and CDR2 sequences are ENHRY and SYGVKD. This CDR3 is 18 amino acids long. The DNA for the CDR3 is TGTGCCAGCAGTGAATTTGAGGGGGGGCCTGGGACCCTCAACGAGCAGTACTTC. Encoded protein: CASSEFEGGPGTLNEQYF.

This clonotype appeared many times. This sequence joins TRBV20-1 and TRBJ2-7, with no clear D. Trimming left V 2 bases short and J 1 base short, with 9 bases between. Germline V CDR1 and CDR2: DFQATT, SNEGSKA (reference sequence). The CDR3 is 13 residues long. The CDR3 loop reads CSARPDQSYEQYF. The DNA of the CDR3 is TGCAGTGCTAGACCTGACCAATCCTACGAGCAGTACTTC.

This clonotype was detected only a few times. The V call is TRBV5-4, the J call TRBJ1-2; D is ambiguous. V was clipped by 3 bases and J by 3 bases, with 9 bases between them. The CDR3 runs 13 residues. Germline lookup yields CDR1 SGHNT and CDR2 YYREEE (reference sequence). The CDR3 region is CASSSGSDYGYTF. The CDR3 DNA reads TGTGCCAGCAGCTCCGGATCCGACTATGGCTACACCTTC. The whole variable domain, filled in from reference TRBV5-4 and TRBJ1-2, reads ETGVTQSPTHLIKTRGQQVTLRCSSQSGHNTVSWYQQALGQGPQFIFQYYREEENGRGNFPPRFSGLQFPNYSSELNVNALELDDSALYLCASSSGSDYGYTFGSGTRLTVV.

Ten or more counts support this clonotype. CDR3 loop: CASSIALAGAGETQYF. CDR3 nucleotide sequence: TGTGCCAGTAGTATAGCCCTAGCGGGGGCGGGGGAGACCCAGTACTTC. The chain recombines TRBV19 with TRBJ2-5; 10 bases map to TRBD2. Germline V gene sequence: CDR1 LNHDA, CDR2 SQIVND (reference sequence). V lost 1 base and J lost 5; bases outside the gene matches: 7. This CDR3 contains 16 residues.

At least ten counts were recorded for this clonotype. The V gene is TRBV27, the J gene TRBJ1-2, with D possibly being TRBD1 (6 bases). The germline V gene encodes CDR1 MNHEY and CDR2 SMNVEV (reference sequence). The CDR3 runs 16 residues. The V and J ends lost 3 bases and 6 bases respectively, with 20 bases between them. The CDR3 DNA reads as TGTGCCAGCAGTTTGGACGGGGGATGGGGGGCCCATGGCTACACCTTC. Protein: CASSLDGGWGAHGYTF.

The chain couples TRBV19 to TRBJ1-1; D not resolved. Trimming took 3 bases from V and 6 from J, leaving 11 bases between them. Germline values: CDR1 LNHDA, CDR2 SQIVND (reference sequence). The CDR3 is 13 amino acids. CDR3 DNA: TGTGCCAGTAGTATCGCTTTGGAGGCTGAAGCTTTCTTT. This gives the protein CASSIALEAEAFF.

In this sample, this clonotype turned up many times. The chain links TRBV6-1 to TRBJ1-5, with 11 bases identical to TRBD1. The CDR3 is 15 residues long. Losses at the gene ends were 6 bases for V and 4 bases for J; bases not matched to a gene: 5. Germline V lookup: CDR1 MNHNS, CDR2 SASEGT. The DNA for the CDR3 is TGTGCCAGCAGAAGGGACAGGGGGACGAATCAGCCCCAGCATTTT. It codes for CASRRDRGTNQPQHF.

At least ten counts were recorded for this clonotype. The rearrangement links TRBV2 to TRBJ1-4; the D gene is possibly TRBD1 (5 bases). The CDR3 runs 13 residues. CDR1 is SNHLY, CDR2 FYNNEI, per germline. V lost 9 bases to trimming and J lost 7 bases, with 15 bases between them. Here the CDR3 DNA reads TGTGCCAGTTTCCGGGACCCTAGTGAAAAACTGTTTTTT. Translation gives CASFRDPSEKLFF.

This rearrangement joins TRBV6-1 to TRBJ2-3; D unclear. The CDR3 has 13 residues. Trimming took off 3 bases at V and 3 bases at J, with 7 bases between the two ends. Germline lookup yields CDR1 MNHNS and CDR2 SASEGT. CDR3 in DNA: TGTGCCAGCAGTGAGGGGTTAACAGATACGCAGTATTTT. It encodes CASSEGLTDTQYF.

The table lists this clonotype with many counts. The chain is built from TRBV24-1 and TRBJ2-1; 10 nucleotides match TRBD2. This CDR3 spans 17 amino acids. Germline V gene data show CDR1 as KGHDR and CDR2 as SFDVKD. V dropped 1 base and J dropped 5; count of bases not matched to a gene: 7. The CDR3 spells CATSDFTGLAPNNEQFF. The CDR3 region has the DNA TGTGCCACCAGTGATTTCACGGGACTAGCGCCAAACAATGAGCAGTTCTTC.

This clonotype was observed many times. The V gene is TRBV12-3 or TRBV12-4, the J gene TRBJ2-7, with a tentative D call TRBD2 (5 bases). This CDR3 has 13 residues. The V end lost 6 bases, the J end lost 1 base, and 10 bases lay between the germline ends. CDR3 coding DNA: TGTGCCAGCAGCGACTTAGCGTCCTACGAGCAGTACTTC. Translation gives CASSDLASYEQYF.

The chain couples TRBV20-1 to TRBJ1-1; D unresolved. Germline CDR1 is DFQATT and CDR2 is SNEGSKA (reference sequence). The CDR3 runs 12 residues. Trimming removed 1 base from V and 8 bases from J, with 11 bases in between. The CDR3 DNA follows: TGCAGTGCTAGAGCGGGAGGCCTAGAAGCTTTCTTT. This translates into CSARAGGLEAFF.

The rearrangement uses TRBV20-1 and TRBJ2-7; 13 bases line up with TRBD2. V dropped 3 bases and J dropped 5; count of bases not matched to a gene: 7. The CDR3 totals 15 residues. The germline V gene has CDR1 DFQATT and CDR2 SNEGSKA (reference sequence). The CDR3 coding sequence is TGCAGTGCTAGGAAGGGGACTAGCGGGAAGAACGAGCAGTACTTC. It codes for CSARKGTSGKNEQYF.

This clonotype was counted many times. The chain links TRBV12-5 to TRBJ2-6, with D possibly being TRBD1 (6 bases). The CDR3 consists of 16 residues. Germline loops: CDR1 LGHNT, CDR2 FRNRAP. V was cut by 5 bases and J by 4 bases, with 15 bases left in between. Written as DNA, the CDR3 is TGTGCTAGTGGTCCGGACAGCCTTCTCGGGGCCAACGTCCTGACTTTC. Amino acids: CASGPDSLLGANVLTF. The whole variable domain, filled in from reference TRBV12-5 and TRBJ2-6, reads DARVTQTPRHKVTEMGQEVTMRCQPILGHNTVFWYRQTMMQGLELLAYFRNRAPLDDSGMPKDRFSAEMPDATLATLKIQPSEPRDSAVYFCASGPDSLLGANVLTFGAGSRLTVL.

This clonotype was detected ten times or more. The chain recombines TRBV28 with TRBJ1-5, with a possible D match to TRBD1 (5 bases). CDR1 and CDR2 from the germline V gene are MDHEN and SYDVKM. The V end was cut by 2 bases, the J end by 5 bases, with 16 bases between. The CDR3 is made up of 16 amino acids. The CDR3 sequence is CASSLVSGTGDQPQHF. The DNA for the CDR3 is TGTGCCAGCAGTTTAGTATCCGGGACCGGAGATCAGCCCCAGCATTTT.

This clonotype was picked up many times. The CDR3 is CASSSRASGGTSTPETQYF. The CDR3 region has the DNA TGTGCCAGCAGCTCGCGGGCTAGCGGGGGGACTAGCACCCCCGAGACCCAGTACTTC. The chain employs TRBV7-2 and TRBJ2-5; 11 bases line up with TRBD2. This CDR3 has 19 residues. Losses at the gene ends were 4 bases for V and 5 bases for J; bases not matched to a gene: 18. The germline gives CDR1 SGHTA, CDR2 FQGNSA.

The V call is TRBV12-3 or TRBV12-4, the J call TRBJ1-4; no definite D call. The CDR3 covers 16 residues. Trimming took off 3 bases at V and 4 bases at J, with 15 bases between the two ends. CDR3 coding DNA: TGTGCCAGCAGTTTTGCGATGACCCCCGTTAATGAAAAACTGTTTTTT. Protein: CASSFAMTPVNEKLFF.

This clonotype came up a few times. V is TRBV19 and J is TRBJ1-4; 9 nucleotides line up with TRBD1. Trimming took 5 bases from V and 7 from J; bases not matched to a gene: 11. The CDR3 has 16 residues. The germline CDR1 and CDR2 sequences are LNHDA and SQIVND (reference sequence). CDR3 nucleotides: TGTGCCAGTAGTGGTCTCAGGGGACAGGGTTTTGAAAAACTGTTTTTT. The encoded protein is CASSGLRGQGFEKLFF.

In its sample, this clonotype was seen a few times. V is TRBV9 and J is TRBJ1-1; D is possibly TRBD1 (6 bases). Germline loops: CDR1 SGDLS, CDR2 YYNGEE. The CDR3 is 15 residues long. The ends were cut back, 4 bases at V and 4 bases at J, with 17 bases in the middle. This CDR3 reads CASSLGGVGATEAFF. CDR3 DNA sequence: TGTGCCAGCAGCCTAGGGGGGGTGGGGGCCACTGAAGCTTTCTTT.

This chain joins TRBV25-1 and TRBJ1-2, with D perhaps TRBD1 (5 bases). The CDR3 extends over 17 amino acids. Germline CDR1 is MGHDK and CDR2 is SYGVNS. V gave up 1 base and J gave up 5 bases, with 20 bases separating them. CDR3 in amino acids: CASSEFSGTGRGYGYTF. The CDR3 coding sequence is TGTGCCAGCAGTGAATTTAGCGGAACAGGACGAGGATATGGCTACACCTTC.

This clonotype was detected many times. The CDR3 nucleotides are TGTGCCAGCAGCTTTCTTTCAAGGGGGGGCCCGGGGGAGCAGTACTTC. Translated, it gives CASSFLSRGGPGEQYF. The chain uses TRBV7-9 and TRBJ2-7, with a tentative D call TRBD2 (7 bases). This CDR3 is built from 16 residues. V was pared by 3 bases and J by 7 bases, with 22 bases between. Germline lookup yields CDR1 SEHNR and CDR2 FQNEAQ (reference sequence).

This clonotype was counted ten times or more. The rearrangement joins TRBV30 to TRBJ1-1; unclear D gene. CDR3 length equals 12 residues. The germline V gene has CDR1 GTSNPN and CDR2 SVGIG (reference sequence). Trimming shortened V by 3 bases and J by 1 base, and 6 bases separated the two germline ends. The CDR3 DNA is TGTGCCTGGAGGACGGAGAACACTGAAGCTTTCTTT. The encoded protein is CAWRTENTEAFF.

Details on this clonotype: Possible read error: a much larger clone is one base away. The chain couples TRBV7-2 to TRBJ2-1; either TRBD1 or TRBD2 may fit D (6 bases each). This CDR3 spans 15 amino acids. The germline V gene has CDR1 SGHTA and CDR2 FQGNSA. This CDR3 is CASSLREGGRNEQLF. The CDR3 region has the DNA TGTGCCAGCAGTCTCCGAGAGGGGGGTCGGAATGAGCAGCTCTTC.

At least ten counts were recorded for this clonotype. The chain is built from TRBV5-1 and TRBJ2-5, with 10 bases lining up with TRBD2. V lost 5 bases to trimming and J lost 5 bases; unmatched junction nucleotides: 6. Germline V gene lookup returns CDR1 SGHRS and CDR2 YFSETQ. The CDR3 sequence is 14 residues long. The CDR3 coding sequence is TGCGCCAGCAGGTCCGGGACTAGCGCGGAGACCCAGTACTTC. It translates to CASRSGTSAETQYF.

At least ten counts were recorded for this clonotype. The chain joins TRBV5-1 to TRBJ2-2; D possibly matches TRBD1 or TRBD2 (5 bases each). CDR1 is SGHRS, CDR2 YFSETQ, per germline. Trimming removed 4 bases at V and 4 bases at J, with 11 bases between. This CDR3 has 14 residues. The CDR3 region has the DNA TGCGCCAGCAGCCCGGGGACCTCCACCGGGGAGCTGTTTTTT. This codes for CASSPGTSTGELFF.

In its sample, this clonotype was seen many times. The chain has TRBV30 and TRBJ1-2; D gene uncertain. Trimming stripped 3 bases from V and 4 bases from J, with 15 bases between. This CDR3 region has 14 residues. The germline V gene encodes CDR1 GTSNPN and CDR2 SVGIG (reference sequence). The CDR3 DNA reads as TGTGCCTGGAGCGGTGACGGCCCGGCCTATGGCTACACCTTC. As protein: CAWSGDGPAYGYTF.

This clonotype was detected only a few times. CDR3: CASSSDRGLNNEQFF. The CDR3 bases are TGTGCCAGCAGCTCTGACAGGGGGCTAAATAATGAGCAGTTCTTC. The V call is TRBV7-9, the J call TRBJ2-1; the match to TRBD1 covers 10 bases. CDR1 is SEHNR and CDR2 is FQNEAQ in the germline V gene (reference sequence). V gave up 4 bases and J gave up 7 bases; unmatched junction bases: 7. This CDR3 region has 15 residues.

This clonotype was observed a few times. The J gene is TRBJ2-7, the V gene TRBV19, with 8 positions matching TRBD1. CDR3 length: 17 residues. Trimming took 5 bases from V and 5 from J; bases not matched to a gene: 17. The germline V gene has CDR1 LNHDA and CDR2 SQIVND (reference sequence). This chain's CDR3 is CASSLTPPDRVDHEQYF. The CDR3 nucleotides are TGTGCCAGTAGTCTGACCCCACCGGACAGGGTGGACCACGAGCAGTACTTC. The whole variable domain, remainder taken from reference TRBV19 and TRBJ2-7, is DGGITQSPKYLFRKEGQNVTLSCEQNLNHDAMYWYRQDPGQGLRLIYYSQIVNDFQKGDIAEGYSVSREKKESFPLTVTSAQKNPTAFYLCASSLTPPDRVDHEQYFGPGTRLTVT.

There are many counts of this clonotype. The CDR3 is CSTRLPGAGARAFYNEQFF. The CDR3, as DNA: TGCAGTACCAGACTCCCGGGGGCGGGAGCGCGGGCTTTCTACAATGAGCAGTTCTTC. V usage is TRBV20-1 and J usage is TRBJ2-1, with D tentatively TRBD2 (7 bases). Per the germline V gene, CDR1 is DFQATT and CDR2 is SNEGSKA (reference sequence). Trimming left V 8 bases short and J 3 bases short, with 32 bases between. This CDR3 is built from 19 residues.

Many counts were recorded for this clonotype. The chain is built from TRBV7-9 and TRBJ2-2; 10 positions agree with TRBD1. Germline V CDR1 and CDR2: SEHNR, FQNEAQ (reference sequence). This CDR3 has 15 amino acids. Trimming took 5 bases from V and 4 from J; bases not matched to a gene: 4. This CDR3 is CASSDWTGGTGELFF. CDR3 sequence (DNA): TGTGCCAGCAGCGACTGGACAGGGGGCACCGGGGAGCTGTTTTTT. Full variable domain (outside the CDR3, taken from reference TRBV7-9 and TRBJ2-2): DTGVSQNPRHKITKRGQNVTFRCDPISEHNRLYWYRQTLGQGPEFLTYFQNEAQLEKSRLLSDRFSAERPKGSFSTLEIQRTEQGDSAMYLCASSDWTGGTGELFFGEGSRLTVL.